Listed below are T cell receptor beta chains from one sample, sequenced in a study of blood T cells in healthy people across ages. TCRdb re-analysed the 5' RACE reads in MiXCR, keeping a single row per CDR3 protein. The sample contains 790,000 or so distinct CDR3 sequences, 46% of which appear only once. Material for sequencing was blood. The receptors originated from a man older than 75 in good health. Both conserved end residues are part of each CDR3. D genes are given only for firm matches. Clone sizes are given selectively: once, few, many, or a class where the clone is expanded.

size: many
length: 11
J: TRBJ2-5
D: NA
V: TRBV20-1
CDR3: CSARDTETQYF
DNA: TGCAGTGCTAGAGATACGGAGACCCAGTACTTC

size: NA
length: 15
J: TRBJ2-7
D: TRBD2
V: TRBV5-5
CDR3: CASSFAPAGTYEQYF
DNA: TGTGCCAGCAGCTTCGCCCCAGCGGGGACCTACGAGCAGTACTTC

size: NA
length: 14
J: TRBJ2-7
D: NA
V: TRBV14
CDR3: CASSQVEGLDEQYF
DNA: TGTGCCAGCAGCCAAGTAGAGGGGCTCGACGAGCAGTACTTC

size: NA
length: 14
J: TRBJ2-5
D: TRBD2
V: TRBV28
CDR3: CASSQSAGQETQYF
DNA: TGTGCCAGCAGTCAGTCAGCGGGGCAAGAGACCCAGTACTTC

size: NA
length: 16
J: TRBJ1-1
D: NA
V: TRBV9
CDR3: CASSVGLLGTNTEAFF
DNA: TGTGCCAGCAGCGTAGGTCTTCTGGGGACGAACACTGAAGCTTTCTTT

size: NA
length: 14
J: TRBJ2-3
D: NA
V: TRBV5-1
CDR3: CAGSLAQGTDTQYF
DNA: TGCGCCGGCAGCTTGGCCCAGGGTACAGATACGCAGTATTTT

size: NA
length: 16
J: TRBJ2-7
D: TRBD2
V: TRBV7-9
CDR3: CASSLAGLAGRNEQYF
DNA: TGTGCCAGCAGCTTAGCCGGACTAGCGGGAAGGAATGAGCAGTACTTC

size: NA
length: 15
J: TRBJ2-5
D: TRBD2
V: TRBV29-1
CDR3: CSVVGVAGVGETQYF
DNA: TGCAGCGTTGTTGGTGTAGCGGGGGTCGGGGAGACCCAGTACTTC

size: few
length: 17
J: TRBJ2-3
D: TRBD2
V: TRBV20-1
CDR3: CSADGTLVAGALDTQYF
DNA: TGCAGTGCCGACGGGACGTTGGTTGCGGGAGCTTTAGATACGCAGTATTTT

size: NA
length: 16
J: TRBJ2-7
D: TRBD2
V: TRBV12-3/TRBV12-4
CDR3: CASSPPRLAGTTEQYF
DNA: TGTGCCAGCAGTCCACCCAGACTAGCGGGAACAACTGAGCAGTACTTC

size: few
length: 14
J: TRBJ2-1
D: TRBD2
V: TRBV28
CDR3: CASSVRLADNEQFF
DNA: TGTGCCAGCAGTGTTCGACTAGCGGACAATGAGCAGTTCTTC

size: NA
length: 14
J: TRBJ2-5
D: NA
V: TRBV7-2
CDR3: CASSLDVGEETQYF
DNA: TGTGCCAGCAGCTTAGATGTGGGAGAAGAGACCCAGTACTTC

size: few
length: 14
J: TRBJ2-4
D: TRBD2
V: TRBV20-1
CDR3: CSARDRGERNIQYF
DNA: TGCAGTGCTAGAGATCGGGGGGAGAGAAACATTCAGTACTTC

size: NA
length: 13
J: TRBJ2-3
D: NA
V: TRBV20-1
CDR3: CSAVEASTDTQYF
DNA: TGCAGTGCCGTTGAAGCTAGCACAGATACGCAGTATTTT

size: NA
length: 19
J: TRBJ2-1
D: TRBD1
V: TRBV5-6
CDR3: CASSLPQSRDRERHNEQIF
DNA: TGTGCCAGCAGCTTGCCACAATCTAGGGACAGGGAAAGGCACAATGAGCAGATCTTC

size: NA
length: 14
J: TRBJ1-4
D: NA
V: TRBV3-1
CDR3: CASSQVGNGEKLFF
DNA: TGTGCCAGCAGCCAAGTAGGGAACGGTGAAAAACTGTTTTTT

size: few
length: 18
J: TRBJ2-5
D: TRBD2
V: TRBV24-1
CDR3: CATSDRTQTSGSQETQYF
DNA: TGTGCCACCAGTGACCGGACCCAGACTAGCGGGAGCCAAGAGACCCAGTACTTC

size: NA
length: 13
J: TRBJ2-1
D: NA
V: TRBV24-1
CDR3: CATSVGRRNEQFF
DNA: TGTGCCACCAGTGTAGGGCGACGGAATGAGCAGTTCTTC

size: NA
length: 15
J: TRBJ1-6
D: NA
V: TRBV12-3/TRBV12-4
CDR3: CASSFSGTYNSPLHF
DNA: TGTGCCAGCAGTTTTTCGGGAACTTATAATTCACCCCTCCACTTT

size: NA
length: 15
J: TRBJ2-3
D: TRBD2
V: TRBV5-1
CDR3: CASSFPGRAKDTQYF
DNA: TGCGCCAGCAGCTTTCCCGGGAGGGCCAAAGATACGCAGTATTTT

size: few
length: 14
J: TRBJ2-6
D: NA
V: TRBV5-1
CDR3: CASTDPSGANVLTF
DNA: TGCGCCAGCACGGACCCCTCTGGGGCCAACGTCCTGACTTTC

size: once
length: 14
J: TRBJ2-7
D: NA
V: TRBV20-1
CDR3: CSARIGGKSYERYF
DNA: TGCAGTGCTAGAATTGGCGGGAAGTCCTACGAGCGGTACTTC

size: NA
length: 14
J: TRBJ1-2
D: NA
V: TRBV28
CDR3: CATPRSGTSSGYTF
DNA: TGTGCCACCCCAAGGTCCGGGACAAGTTCTGGCTACACCTTC

size: NA
length: 15
J: TRBJ1-5
D: NA
V: TRBV7-2
CDR3: CASRGESGYNQPQHF
DNA: TGTGCCAGCAGGGGGGAGTCTGGGTACAATCAGCCCCAGCATTTT

size: NA
length: 14
J: TRBJ2-5
D: TRBD2
V: TRBV6-5
CDR3: CATKTGTRPSEQYF
DNA: TGTGCCACTAAAACCGGGACTAGACCTTCGGAGCAGTACTTC

size: many
length: 16
J: TRBJ2-2
D: NA
V: TRBV4-3
CDR3: CASSHGRGQDTGELFF
DNA: TGCGCCAGCAGCCATGGGAGGGGGCAGGACACCGGGGAGCTGTTTTTT

size: few
length: 20
J: TRBJ2-1
D: TRBD2
V: TRBV7-9
CDR3: CASRPTAGLAGVSGYNEQFF
DNA: TGTGCCAGCAGACCCACCGCCGGGCTAGCGGGAGTATCAGGCTACAATGAGCAGTTCTTC

size: many
length: 17
J: TRBJ2-1
D: TRBD1
V: TRBV5-1
CDR3: CASRRAPGTGRSNEQFF
DNA: TGCGCCAGCAGACGCGCCCCCGGGACAGGGAGGAGTAATGAGCAGTTCTTC

size: NA
length: 13
J: TRBJ2-7
D: TRBD1
V: TRBV18
CDR3: CASSTTGQAEQYF
DNA: TGTGCCAGCTCAACGACGGGACAGGCCGAGCAGTACTTC

size: many
length: 12
J: TRBJ1-2
D: NA
V: TRBV24-1
CDR3: CATSIGNYGYTF
DNA: TGTGCCACCAGTATAGGGAACTATGGCTACACCTTC

size: NA
length: 14
J: TRBJ2-7
D: TRBD2
V: TRBV5-1
CDR3: CASSRSGRDNEQYF
DNA: TGCGCCAGCAGTCGTAGCGGGAGGGACAACGAGCAGTACTTC

size: NA
length: 15
J: TRBJ2-1
D: NA
V: TRBV29-1
CDR3: CSVEDGGGPMDEQFF
DNA: TGCAGCGTTGAAGATGGGGGGGGGCCTATGGATGAGCAGTTCTTC

size: NA
length: 15
J: TRBJ1-6
D: TRBD1
V: TRBV5-1
CDR3: CASSFGQGDSSPLHF
DNA: TGCGCCAGCAGCTTCGGACAGGGTGATTCTTCACCCCTCCACTTT

size: NA
length: 17
J: TRBJ2-3
D: TRBD2
V: TRBV27
CDR3: CASRGGTSGRSTDTQYF
DNA: TGTGCCAGCAGGGGGGGGACTAGCGGGCGTAGCACAGATACGCAGTATTTT

size: NA
length: 16
J: TRBJ1-4
D: NA
V: TRBV5-1
CDR3: CASSPFETATNEKLFF
DNA: TGCGCCAGCAGCCCCTTTGAGACAGCAACTAATGAAAAACTGTTTTTT

size: NA
length: 13
J: TRBJ2-7
D: NA
V: TRBV12-3/TRBV12-4
CDR3: CASSYSVSYEQYF
DNA: TGTGCCAGCAGTTACAGCGTCTCCTACGAGCAGTACTTC

size: many
length: 12
J: TRBJ2-5
D: NA
V: TRBV29-1
CDR3: CSVGLSGETQYF
DNA: TGCAGCGTTGGTCTAAGTGGAGAGACCCAGTACTTC

size: NA
length: 18
J: TRBJ2-1
D: NA
V: TRBV21-1
CDR3: CASSKAPGLAGKEIEQFF
DNA: TGTGCCAGCAGCAAGGCCCCTGGACTAGCGGGAAAGGAGATTGAGCAGTTCTTC

size: many
length: 18
J: TRBJ2-1
D: NA
V: TRBV20-1
CDR3: CSARDARLGESHYNEQFF
DNA: TGCAGTGCTAGAGACGCCCGTTTGGGGGAGAGTCACTACAATGAGCAGTTCTTC

size: few
length: 12
J: TRBJ2-7
D: NA
V: TRBV6-5
CDR3: CASKDQNYEQYF
DNA: TGTGCCAGCAAAGACCAGAACTACGAGCAGTACTTC

size: few
length: 14
J: TRBJ1-1
D: NA
V: TRBV7-3
CDR3: CASSLSGQNTEAFF
DNA: TGTGCCAGCAGCCTTTCCGGGCAGAACACTGAAGCTTTCTTT

size: NA
length: 16
J: TRBJ2-3
D: NA
V: TRBV4-2
CDR3: CASSRSALERPDTQYF
DNA: TGTGCCAGCAGCCGTTCAGCCCTGGAAAGGCCAGATACGCAGTATTTT

size: NA
length: 14
J: TRBJ2-3
D: NA
V: TRBV21-1
CDR3: CASSTRTGPDTQYF
DNA: TGTGCCAGCAGCACGAGAACGGGACCAGATACGCAGTATTTT

size: NA
length: 17
J: TRBJ2-1
D: TRBD2
V: TRBV6-6
CDR3: CASSYSIASGSYDEQFF
DNA: TGTGCCAGCAGTTACTCGATTGCCAGCGGGAGTTACGATGAGCAGTTCTTC

size: NA
length: 12
J: TRBJ1-2
D: NA
V: TRBV28
CDR3: CASLGASYGYTF
DNA: TGTGCCAGCTTAGGGGCTAGCTATGGCTACACCTTC

size: NA
length: 14
J: TRBJ2-5
D: TRBD1
V: TRBV5-4
CDR3: CASSPGQRGETQYF
DNA: TGTGCCAGCAGCCCGGGACAGCGAGGGGAGACCCAGTACTTC